This TCR beta chain was observed in a study of T cells after posttransplantation cyclophosphamide. Whole-study findings and limits: Donor-recipient repertoire similarity was low at 1-2 months, rising over year one. Skin or GI-infiltrating T cells shared few TRB sequences with blood. Recipient CMV seropositivity and CMV reactivation strongly tracked TRB clonality.

This table comes from immunoSEQ multiplex PCR, and its TCRdb copy is limited to in-frame clones, with some not included. The record shows 30,000 to 35,000 clones for this sample, with no singletons present. Germline CDR1 and CDR2: ENHRY and SYGVKD. The CDR3 consists of 14 residues. V was clipped by 11 bases and J by 1 base, with 15 bases between them. This clone was counted many times. What it recognizes is unknown. The V call is TRBV10-3, the J call TRBJ1-3; D may be TRBD1 (6 bases). The sample comprised PBMCs. The sequence was obtained from a woman between 50 and 59 years old in good health and a related stem cell transplant donor. CDR3 coding DNA: TGTGCCGGAGGGGGAGGGGCTTCTGGAAACACCATATATTTT. It translates to CAGGGGASGNTIYF.